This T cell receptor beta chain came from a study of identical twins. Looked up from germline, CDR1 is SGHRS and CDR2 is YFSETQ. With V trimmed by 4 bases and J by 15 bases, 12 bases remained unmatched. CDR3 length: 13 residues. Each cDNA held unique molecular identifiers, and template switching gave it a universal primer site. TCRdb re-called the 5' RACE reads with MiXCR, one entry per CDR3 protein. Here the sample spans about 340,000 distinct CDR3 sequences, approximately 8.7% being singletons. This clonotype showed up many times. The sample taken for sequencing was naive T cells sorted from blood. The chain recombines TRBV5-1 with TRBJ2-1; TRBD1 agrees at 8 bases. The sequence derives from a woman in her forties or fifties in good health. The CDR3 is CASSPESTGAPFF. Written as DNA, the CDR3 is TGCGCCAGCAGCCCCGAGTCGACAGGGGCGCCGTTCTTC.